Each of the 27 T cell receptor beta chains below was sequenced from the same sample in a study of T cell clonality in common variable immunodeficiency. This table comes from immunoSEQ multiplex PCR, and its TCRdb copy is limited to in-frame clones, with some not included. The sample presents about 52,000 clones, none singletons. The material sequenced was peripheral blood mononuclear cells. The receptors were sampled from a person between 18 and 70 years old in good health.

This clone was counted many times. With the read ending 3 residues before the CDR3 end, the germline J gene is used to fill in that end. This chain links TRBV19 with TRBJ2-5, with TRBD1 identical over 8 bases. The length of the CDR3 is 15 residues. The germline gives CDR1 LNHDA, CDR2 SQIVND (reference sequence). Germline trimming cut 4 bases from V and 5 bases from J; bases unmatched to any gene: 9. The CDR3 region is CASSTDRVGGETQYF. The DNA read from the CDR3 is TGTGCCAGTAGTACGGACAGGGTAGGCGGTGAGACC.

This clone showed up many times. The read gets to within 3 residues of the CDR3 end, and the germline J gene fills in the rest. V is TRBV7-9 and J is TRBJ2-7, with D tentatively TRBD1 (5 bases). Germline loops: CDR1 SEHNR, CDR2 FQNEAQ (reference sequence). The CDR3 length is 14 residues. Trimming left V 3 bases short and J 3 bases short, with 12 bases between. CDR3 residues: CASSFKGQYYEQYF. The CDR3 bases that were read are TGTGCCAGCAGCTTTAAGGGGCAGTACTACGAG. Full variable domain (remainder filled in from reference TRBV7-9 and TRBJ2-7): DTGVSQNPRHKITKRGQNVTFRCDPISEHNRLYWYRQTLGQGPEFLTYFQNEAQLEKSRLLSDRFSAERPKGSFSTLEIQRTEQGDSAMYLCASSFKGQYYEQYFGPGTRLTVT.

This clone was seen repeatedly, ten times or more. Sequencing ends 3 residues short of the CDR3 end; the germline J gene provides the rest. This sequence joins TRBV4-1 and TRBJ2-7; TRBD2 agrees at 7 bases. V dropped 3 bases and J dropped 0; count of bases not matched to a gene: 5. CDR3 length: 15 residues. The germline CDR1 and CDR2 sequences are MGHRA and YSYEKL. Incomplete CDR3 DNA: TGCGCCAGCAGCCAGCTGCGGGGGAGCTCCTACGAG. It specifies CASSQLRGSSYE. The entire CDR3 sequence reads CASSQLRGSSYEQYF.

This clone was counted at least ten times. With the read ending 3 residues before the CDR3 end, the germline J gene is used to fill in that end. J is TRBJ2-7 and V is TRBV5-1, with 7 nucleotides matching TRBD1. The V gene's germline CDR1 is SGHRS and CDR2 YFSETQ. The length of the CDR3 is 13 residues. After removal of 2 bases from V and 5 bases from J, the junction contained 4 bases not matched to a gene. The CDR3 loop is CASSFRQGNEQYF. The sequenced part of the CDR3 DNA is TGCGCCAGCAGCTTCAGACAGGGCAACGAG.

This clone showed up many times. The read ends 3 residues before the CDR3 terminus; that terminus is restored from the germline J gene. The chain carries TRBV14 and TRBJ2-7; 14 bases are a match to TRBD2. CDR1 is SGHDN and CDR2 is FVKESK in the germline V gene. V trimming: 2 bases; J trimming: 0 bases; junction bases outside the gene matches: 9. The CDR3 is made up of 19 amino acids. CDR3 loop: CASSQSQGLAGASSYEQYF. The CDR3 bases that were read are TGTGCCAGCAGCCAATCACAGGGACTAGCGGGAGCGAGCTCCTACGAG.

This clone was recorded at least ten times. The read comes to an end 3 residues before the CDR3 does, leaving the germline J gene to fill in the end. The chain uses TRBV30 and TRBJ2-7; 7 bases match TRBD1. Unmatched junction bases numbered 5, after V lost 8 bases and J lost 4 bases. This CDR3 region has 11 residues. From germline, CDR1 is GTSNPN and CDR2 SVGIG (reference sequence). Incomplete CDR3 DNA: TGTGCCGGGGGACAGAATTACGAG. This sequence encodes CAGGQNYE. The whole CDR3 reads CAGGQNYEQYF.

This clone was seen ten or more times. The CDR3 bases that were read are TGTGCCAGCAGTGAATGGGGGGGCACCGAACCCAATCAGCCC. Amino acids: CASSEWGGTEPNQP. The full CDR3 is CASSEWGGTEPNQPQHF. The chain combines TRBV6-1 with TRBJ1-5, with a tentative D call TRBD1 (6 bases). From the germline J gene comes the end of the CDR3, since the read stops 3 residues before it. Looked up from germline, CDR1 is MNHNS and CDR2 is SASEGT. The CDR3 has 17 residues. V gave up 2 bases and J gave up 3 bases, with 17 bases separating them.

This clone was recorded at least ten times. The read terminates 3 residues ahead of where the CDR3 ends, so the germline J gene completes it. The chain uses TRBV5-6 and TRBJ2-1; D gene unclear. Trimming pared 6 bases from V and 5 bases from J, leaving 15 bases between. This CDR3 has 14 residues. Germline lookup yields CDR1 SGHDT and CDR2 YYEEEE. CDR3: CASTLLGYNNEQFF. CDR3 DNA, as far as it was read: TGTGCCAGCACCCTTCTAGGATACAACAATGAG.

This clone was found a few times. The read halts 3 residues ahead of the CDR3 end, with the missing end drawn from the germline J gene. The chain has TRBV2 and TRBJ2-7; D is uncertain. With 0 bases removed from V and 6 bases from J, the gap between germline ends came to 9 bases. Germline V gene lookup returns CDR1 SNHLY and CDR2 FYNNEI. The length of the CDR3 is 13 residues. The sequenced part of the CDR3 DNA is TGTGCCAGCAGTGAAGCGATCTCGGGCGAG. This encodes CASSEAISGE. The full CDR3 protein is CASSEAISGEQYF.

This clone was found many times. The CDR3 end falls 3 residues outside the read, so it is completed with the germline J gene. This sequence joins TRBV5-1 and TRBJ2-1; D is ambiguous. With 4 bases removed from V and 6 bases from J, the gap between germline ends came to 11 bases. The CDR3 has 13 residues. Germline V gene lookup returns CDR1 SGHRS and CDR2 YFSETQ. The CDR3 protein is CASSEGWANEQFF. The sequenced part of the CDR3 DNA is TGCGCCAGCAGCGAAGGGTGGGCCAATGAG. Based on the CDR3 plus reference TRBV5-1 and TRBJ2-1, the full variable domain is KAGVTQTPRYLIKTRGQQVTLSCSPISGHRSVSWYQQTPGQGLQFLFEYFSETQRNKGNFPGRFSGRQFSNSRSEMNVSTLELGDSALYLCASSEGWANEQFFGPGTRLTVL.

This clone turned up a few times. The read falls 3 residues short of the CDR3 end, and the missing part is taken from the germline J gene. This chain links TRBV2 with TRBJ2-2, with 8 bases identical to TRBD2. V lost 1 base and J lost 6; bases outside the gene matches: 4. In germline, CDR1 is SNHLY, CDR2 FYNNEI. The CDR3 spans 15 residues. CDR3: CASSEGGGRAGELFF. Incomplete CDR3 DNA: TGTGCCAGCAGTGAAGGCGGGGGGAGGGCCGGGGAG.

This clone has ten or more counts. The CDR3 goes on 3 residues after the read ends, and that part is filled in from the germline J gene. This chain joins TRBV6-7 and TRBJ2-5, with D tentatively TRBD1 (6 bases). TRBV6-7 belongs to the ORF category, with a function that is uncertain. V lost 2 bases to trimming and J lost 5 bases, with 15 bases between them. CDR3 length equals 15 residues. CDR3 DNA (partial): TGTGCCAGCAGTTACAGCTGTGGGGGCGGGGAGACC. It translates to CASSYSCGGGET. The whole CDR3 protein reads CASSYSCGGGETQYF.

In this sample, this clone turned up many times. The sequenced fragment ends 3 residues before the CDR3 boundary, so the rest is inferred from the germline J gene. J is TRBJ2-1 and V is TRBV7-9, with 10 bases fitting TRBD2. Per germline, CDR1 SEHNR and CDR2 FQNEAQ (reference sequence). The CDR3 length is 15 residues. V shed 5 bases, J shed 7 bases, and the junction held 8 bases outside the gene matches. The CDR3 bases that were read are TGTGCCAGCAGCCAGAGCGGGGGGGCAAAAAATGAG. Protein sequence: CASSQSGGAKNE. The whole CDR3 is CASSQSGGAKNEQFF.

A word on this clone: The sequenced fragment ends 3 residues before the CDR3 boundary, so the rest is inferred from the germline J gene. The chain combines TRBV2 with TRBJ2-7, with 8 bases matching TRBD1. CDR3 length equals 13 residues. V shed 6 bases, J shed 5 bases, and the junction held 6 bases outside the gene matches. Germline V gene data show CDR1 as SNHLY and CDR2 as FYNNEI. The DNA read from the CDR3 is TGTGCCAGCAGCACAGGGGGTGACGACGAG. It is translated as CASSTGGDDE. The full-length CDR3 reads as CASSTGGDDEQYF.

This clone was observed many times. At one boundary the junction diverges from the germline segment, which might be a read error. Read data end 3 residues before the CDR3 end; the end is taken from the germline J gene. The J gene is TRBJ1-2, the V gene TRBV6-1; D is possibly TRBD1 (6 bases). Per the germline V gene, CDR1 is MNHNS and CDR2 is SASEGT. This CDR3 is 14 amino acids long. CDR3 sequence reads: CASREGTQRNGYTF. CDR3 DNA (partial): TGTGCCAGCAGAGAAGGGACACAGAGAAATGGC.

About this clone: Read data end 3 residues before the CDR3 end; the end is taken from the germline J gene. The chain carries TRBV19 and TRBJ2-3, with 8 bases aligning to TRBD1. Germline CDR1 is LNHDA and CDR2 is SQIVND (reference sequence). This CDR3 is built from 13 residues. The CDR3 loop reads CASSQGAQETQYF. The sequenced part of the CDR3 DNA is TGTGCCAGTAGTCAGGGGGCCCAAGAGACG.

Turning to this clone: The read is 3 residues too short to cover the CDR3 end, so that end is filled in from the germline J gene. This rearrangement joins TRBV2 to TRBJ2-1; D not certain. Trimming cost V 1 base and J 6 bases, with 10 bases left between them. Germline-derived CDR1 and CDR2 are SNHLY and FYNNEI. The CDR3 runs to 14 residues. This CDR3 is CASSEGLPANEQFF. CDR3 bases read: TGTGCCAGCAGTGAAGGACTGCCCGCCAATGAG. The whole variable domain, filled in from reference TRBV2 and TRBJ2-1, reads EPEVTQTPSHQVTQMGQEVILRCVPISNHLYFYWYRQILGQKVEFLVSFYNNEISEKSEIFDDQFSVERPDGSNFTLKIRSTKLEDSAMYFCASSEGLPANEQFFGPGTRLTVL.

This clone appeared many times. The sequence runs out 3 residues before the end of the CDR3; the remainder is reconstructed from the germline J gene. The V call is TRBV18, the J call TRBJ2-1; 9 bases map to TRBD2. Germline V CDR1 and CDR2: KGHSH, LQKENI. CDR3 length: 15 amino acids. V lost 4 bases to trimming and J lost 4 bases; unmatched junction nucleotides: 5. Here the CDR3 reads CASSLLAGEYNEQFF. CDR3 DNA (partial): TGTGCCAGCTCACTCTTAGCGGGGGAATACAATGAG.

This clone was observed at least ten times. The read finishes 3 residues shy of the CDR3 end, and the germline J gene is used to complete it. The chain has TRBV29-1 and TRBJ2-3, with 8 bases matching TRBD2. The V gene end was trimmed by 7 bases and the J gene end by 6 bases; junction bases not matched to a gene: 15. The germline CDR1 and CDR2 sequences are SQVTM and ANQGSEA. CDR3 length: 15 amino acids. Here the CDR3 reads CSAASVSGIGDTQYF. The part of the CDR3 DNA that was read is TGCAGCGCCGCGTCAGTTAGCGGGATAGGGGATACG.

To note about this clone: The CDR3 end falls 3 residues outside the read, so it is completed with the germline J gene. The rearrangement links TRBV10-2 to TRBJ1-4, with a tentative D call TRBD1 (5 bases). With 7 bases removed from V and 6 bases from J, the gap between germline ends came to 15 bases. This CDR3 comprises 14 residues. Germline CDR1 is WSHSY and CDR2 is SAAADI. The sequenced CDR3 bases are TGCGCCAGCAACGAGGCCGGGGGGGATGAAAAA. It yields the protein CASNEAGGDEK. The whole CDR3 is CASNEAGGDEKLFF.

This clone has ten or more counts. The read is 3 residues too short to cover the CDR3 end, so that end is filled in from the germline J gene. The chain combines TRBV29-1 with TRBJ2-7; tentatively, D is TRBD1 (6 bases). Germline loops: CDR1 SQVTM, CDR2 ANQGSEA. The CDR3 is made up of 13 amino acids. The V end lost 7 bases, the J end lost 3 bases, and 16 bases lay between the germline ends. The CDR3 spells CSARNPGVYEQYF. Partial CDR3 DNA: TGCAGCGCGCGGAACCCAGGGGTCTACGAG.

This clone was picked up a small number of times. The read ends 3 residues shy of where the CDR3 ends; the end is completed using the germline J gene. The rearrangement links TRBV7-8 to TRBJ2-1, with D possibly TRBD1 on 5 matching bases. There are 12 residues in the CDR3. Germline CDR1 is SGHVS and CDR2 is FQNEAQ. V lost 5 bases, J lost 6 bases, and 8 bases lay in between. The CDR3 sequence: CASSPQGNEQFF. Partial CDR3 DNA: TGTGCCAGCAGCCCTCAGGGCAATGAG.

This clone was counted only a few times. With the read ending 3 residues before the CDR3 end, the germline J gene is used to fill in that end. The chain links TRBV5-4 to TRBJ2-7; D not certain. The CDR3 is made up of 11 amino acids. Trimming stripped 4 bases from V and 4 bases from J, with 6 bases between. CDR1 SGHNT and CDR2 YYREEE come from the germline V gene (reference sequence). The CDR3 bases that were read are TGTGCCAGCAGCAATTCTTACGAG. This gives the protein CASSNSYE. The CDR3 reads in full as CASSNSYEQYF.

This clone was detected many times. The read gets to within 3 residues of the CDR3 end, and the germline J gene fills in the rest. V usage is TRBV9 and J usage is TRBJ2-7, with TRBD1 identical over 9 bases. V shed 4 bases and J 5 bases; nucleotides not matched to a gene: 4. This CDR3 is built from 13 residues. CDR1 and CDR2 (germline): SGDLS, YYNGEE. The CDR3 DNA, read in part, is TGTGCCAGCAGCCCCGGACAGGGGAACGAG. Translated: CASSPGQGNE. The complete CDR3 protein is CASSPGQGNEQYF.

This clone was detected ten times or more. The missing CDR3 end, 3 residues past where the read stops, is filled in from the germline J gene. The chain couples TRBV30 to TRBJ1-1, with 7 bases fitting TRBD1. The CDR3 runs to 14 residues. Germline CDR1 and CDR2: GTSNPN and SVGIG (reference sequence). Trimming at V came to 4 bases and at J to 0 bases, leaving 5 bases not matched to a gene. This CDR3 is CAWTRDSMNTEAFF. CDR3 DNA (partial): TGTGCCTGGACCCGGGACAGTATGAACACTGAA. Drawing the rest from reference TRBV30 and TRBJ1-1, the complete variable domain is SQTIHQWPATLVQPVGSPLSLECTVEGTSNPNLYWYRQAAGRGLQLLFYSVGIGQISSEVPQNLSASRPQDRQFILSSKKLLLSDSGFYLCAWTRDSMNTEAFFGQGTRLTVV.

This clone was seen at least ten times. Read data end 3 residues before the CDR3 end; the end is taken from the germline J gene. V is TRBV19 and J is TRBJ1-4, with TRBD1 matching 10 bases. The CDR3 loop spans 14 amino acids. Germline V gene sequence: CDR1 LNHDA, CDR2 SQIVND (reference sequence). The covered CDR3 bases are TGTGCCAGTAATTCCGGGACAGGGGTATGGAAA. Protein product: CASNSGTGVWK. The whole CDR3 sequence is CASNSGTGVWKLFF.

There are many counts of this clone. Read data end 3 residues before the CDR3 end; the end is taken from the germline J gene. This chain uses TRBV7-3 with TRBJ2-3, with 12 bases aligning to TRBD2. The CDR3 length is 15 residues. Germline V gene sequence: CDR1 SGHTA, CDR2 FQGTGA. Trimming removed 4 bases from V and 6 bases from J; junction bases left unmatched: 5. The CDR3 here is CASSYLAGGPDTQYF. The covered CDR3 bases are TGTGCCAGCAGCTACCTAGCGGGAGGGCCCGATACG. The variable domain in full, completed from reference TRBV7-3 and TRBJ2-3, reads GAGVSQTPSNKVTEKGKYVELRCDPISGHTALYWYRQSLGQGPEFLIYFQGTGAADDSGLPNDRFFAVRPEGSVSTLKIQRTERGDSAVYLCASSYLAGGPDTQYFGPGTRLTVL.